Below are 18 T cell receptor beta chains sequenced from a single sample in a study of T cell responses to AZD1222 COVID-19 vaccine. Profiling relied on immunoSEQ multiplex PCR, and the TCRdb table lists in-frame clones only, not all of them. The sample records 69,000 or so clones, more than 70% being singletons. The material was peripheral blood, obtained 28 days after the second dose of the MenACWY control vaccine. The receptors derive from an adult who received the MenACWY meningococcal vaccine as a control.

J is TRBJ2-7 and V is TRBV6-6; 11 bases map to TRBD2. The CDR3 consists of 16 residues. CDR1 and CDR2 from the germline V gene are MNHNY and SVGAGI (reference sequence). V shed 2 bases, J shed 1 base, and the junction held 4 bases outside the gene matches. The CDR3 bases are TGTGCCAGCAGTTACACCGGGACTAGCGGATCCTACGAGCAGTACTTC. It is translated as CASSYTGTSGSYEQYF.

The J gene is TRBJ1-2, the V gene TRBV2, with D perhaps TRBD1 (6 bases). Between the trimmed V and J ends, which lost 11 bases and 1 base, there was a span of 17 bases. Per the germline V gene, CDR1 is SNHLY and CDR2 is FYNNEI. The length of the CDR3 is 14 residues. For the CDR3, the DNA is TGTGCCGGGTTAAGGGACAATCTTAACTATGGCTACACCTTC. It translates to CAGLRDNLNYGYTF.

This clone was recorded once. The gene calls are TRBV6-5 and TRBJ1-1, with TRBD1 identical over 9 bases. Germline V gene sequence: CDR1 MNHEY, CDR2 SVGAGI. The CDR3 runs to 15 residues. J was trimmed by 2 bases and V by 2 bases; bases with no gene match: 3. The CDR3 protein is CASSYATGGNTEAFF. The CDR3 nucleotides read TGTGCCAGCAGTTACGCGACAGGGGGTAACACTGAAGCTTTCTTT.

The rearrangement links TRBV5-5 to TRBJ2-7, with 7 nucleotides matching TRBD1. There are 16 residues in the CDR3. V was pared by 1 base and J by 1 base, with 8 bases of the junction left unmatched. Germline values: CDR1 SGHKS, CDR2 YYEKEE (reference sequence). Here the CDR3 reads CASSLSTGSFSYEQYF. CDR3 in DNA: TGTGCCAGCAGCTTGTCGACAGGGAGCTTTTCCTACGAGCAGTACTTC.

The chain links TRBV30 to TRBJ1-2; 9 nucleotides align to TRBD1. J was trimmed by 5 bases and V by 1 base; bases with no gene match: 14. Germline lookup yields CDR1 GTSNPN and CDR2 SVGIG (reference sequence). The CDR3 spans 17 residues. The CDR3 protein is CAWSGWDRAKKIYGYTF. In DNA form, the CDR3 reads TGTGCCTGGAGTGGCTGGGACAGGGCAAAAAAAATATATGGCTACACCTTC. The entire variable domain, with the rest obtained from reference TRBV30 and TRBJ1-2, is as follows: SQTIHQWPATLVQPVGSPLSLECTVEGTSNPNLYWYRQAAGRGLQLLFYSVGIGQISSEVPQNLSASRPQDRQFILSSKKLLLSDSGFYLCAWSGWDRAKKIYGYTFGSGTRLTVV.

In its sample, this clone was seen once. The chain employs TRBV28 and TRBJ1-2, with D unresolved. Trimming shortened V by 2 bases and J by 8 bases, and 12 bases separated the two germline ends. The CDR3 runs to 13 residues. Germline-derived CDR1 and CDR2 are MDHEN and SYDVKM. The CDR3 spells CASSLIQVGGYTF. The DNA for the CDR3 is TGTGCCAGCAGTTTAATCCAGGTCGGAGGCTACACCTTC.

The rearrangement uses TRBV7-9 and TRBJ2-5; 8 nucleotides agree with TRBD1. CDR1 and CDR2 from the germline V gene are SEHNR and FQNEAQ (reference sequence). The CDR3 is made up of 14 amino acids. V lost 5 bases, J lost 4 bases, and 6 bases stayed unmatched. The CDR3 here is CASSPRTGLETQYF. CDR3 bases: TGTGCCAGCAGCCCACGGACAGGGCTAGAGACCCAGTACTTC. The full variable domain, in which reference TRBV7-9 and TRBJ2-5 provide the parts outside the CDR3, is DTGVSQNPRHKITKRGQNVTFRCDPISEHNRLYWYRQTLGQGPEFLTYFQNEAQLEKSRLLSDRFSAERPKGSFSTLEIQRTEQGDSAMYLCASSPRTGLETQYFGPGTRLLVL.

CDR3 DNA sequence: TGCAGTGCTAGTCAGGGGGCGCGCACTGAAGCTTTCTTT. This codes for CSASQGARTEAFF. The rearrangement uses TRBV20-1 and TRBJ1-1; 8 nucleotides agree with TRBD1. The CDR3 is 13 amino acids. Germline V gives CDR1 DFQATT, CDR2 SNEGSKA (reference sequence). V trimming: 3 bases; J trimming: 4 bases; junction bases outside the gene matches: 4.

This clone has only one observation. This chain uses TRBV5-4 with TRBJ2-7, with 7 bases identical to TRBD1. CDR1 is SGHNT, CDR2 YYREEE, per germline (reference sequence). CDR3 length: 16 residues. Trimming cost V 3 bases and J 3 bases; bases outside gene matches: 12. CDR3 amino acids: CASSSELQTGNYEQYF. CDR3 DNA sequence: TGTGCCAGCAGCTCAGAACTCCAGACAGGGAACTACGAGCAGTACTTC. The whole variable domain, remainder taken from reference TRBV5-4 and TRBJ2-7, is ETGVTQSPTHLIKTRGQQVTLRCSSQSGHNTVSWYQQALGQGPQFIFQYYREEENGRGNFPPRFSGLQFPNYSSELNVNALELDDSALYLCASSSELQTGNYEQYFGPGTRLTVT.

J is TRBJ2-3 and V is TRBV18; the match to TRBD2 covers 11 bases. The CDR3 spans 16 residues. The trim removed 1 base at V and 8 bases at J, leaving 8 bases unmatched. The germline gives CDR1 KGHSH, CDR2 LQKENI. The CDR3 DNA follows: TGTGCCAGCTCACCACTTAGCGGGGGGGCCCAAGGTACGCAGTATTTT. This encodes CASSPLSGGAQGTQYF. Full variable domain (remainder filled in from reference TRBV18 and TRBJ2-3): NAGVMQNPRHLVRRRGQEARLRCSPMKGHSHVYWYRQLPEEGLKFMVYLQKENIIDESGMPKERFSAEFPKEGPSILRIQQVVRGDSAAYFCASSPLSGGAQGTQYFGPGTRLTVL.

The chain uses TRBV28 and TRBJ2-7; TRBD2 might be the D (5 bases). V lost 3 bases and J 5 bases, leaving 17 bases between the germline ends. This CDR3 is built from 15 residues. Germline V gene sequence: CDR1 MDHEN, CDR2 SYDVKM. The CDR3 reads CASSFAGPSGDEQYF. The CDR3 DNA is TGTGCCAGCAGTTTTGCGGGTCCATCCGGGGACGAGCAGTACTTC.

The chain carries TRBV6-5 and TRBJ2-7; weak D call: TRBD1 (6 bases). The CDR3 consists of 14 residues. V was clipped by 5 bases and J by 7 bases, with 18 bases between them. Germline assignment: CDR1 MNHEY and CDR2 SVGAGI. CDR3 amino acids: CASSTGTLLSEQYF. CDR3 in DNA: TGTGCCAGCAGTACCGGGACACTTCTAAGTGAGCAGTACTTC.

The chain links TRBV6-2 or TRBV6-3 to TRBJ1-5; 7 positions match TRBD1. The CDR3 is 16 amino acids. V gave up 7 bases and J gave up 2 bases; unmatched junction bases: 11. CDR1 is MNHEY, CDR2 SVGEGT, per germline. The CDR3, as DNA: TGTGCCAGCACCCCTTGGACAGGTTTTGGCAATCAGCCCCAGCATTTT. Encoded protein: CASTPWTGFGNQPQHF.

A word on this clone: This specimen includes other DNA sequences encoding the same CDR3. The J gene is TRBJ1-2, the V gene TRBV5-1, with TRBD1 matching over 7 bases. The CDR3 loop spans 14 amino acids. Trimming took 1 base from V and 4 from J; bases not matched to a gene: 4. Germline lookup yields CDR1 SGHRS and CDR2 YFSETQ. This CDR3 is CASSLPDRVYGYTF. In nucleotides, the CDR3 is TGCGCCAGCAGCTTGCCCGACAGGGTCTATGGCTACACCTTC.

The V call is TRBV28, the J call TRBJ2-1; TRBD2 agrees at 10 bases. V shed 7 bases, J shed 5 bases, and the junction held 5 bases outside the gene matches. This CDR3 has 14 amino acids. Per the germline V gene, CDR1 is MDHEN and CDR2 is SYDVKM. CDR3: CASNRAGGDNEQFF. CDR3 nucleotides: TGTGCCAGCAACCGAGCGGGAGGGGACAATGAGCAGTTCTTC.

The sample holds one count of this clone. The gene calls are TRBV19 and TRBJ1-3, with TRBD1 as a possible D gene (5 bases). The CDR3 spans 10 residues. V lost 8 bases and J lost 8, with 7 bases in between. Germline CDR1 LNHDA, CDR2 SQIVND (reference sequence). The CDR3 region is CASAGDTIYF. CDR3 sequence (DNA): TGTGCCAGTGCGGGGGACACCATATATTTT. Filled out from reference TRBV19 and TRBJ1-3, the complete variable domain reads DGGITQSPKYLFRKEGQNVTLSCEQNLNHDAMYWYRQDPGQGLRLIYYSQIVNDFQKGDIAEGYSVSREKKESFPLTVTSAQKNPTAFYLCASAGDTIYFGEGSWLTVV.

This rearrangement joins TRBV18 to TRBJ1-1, with TRBD1 matching over 8 bases. CDR3 length equals 15 residues. V dropped 4 bases and J dropped 3; count of bases not matched to a gene: 7. Per the germline V gene, CDR1 is KGHSH and CDR2 is LQKENI. The DNA of the CDR3 is TGTGCCAGCTCACAGACGACAGGGGCCTACACTGAAGCTTTCTTT. Translating gives CASSQTTGAYTEAFF.

The rearrangement links TRBV6-1 to TRBJ2-7; D is possibly TRBD1 (6 bases). Deletions cut 1 base from V and 7 bases from J, with 17 bases between. CDR3 length: 15 residues. Germline V gene sequence: CDR1 MNHNS, CDR2 SASEGT. CDR3 nucleotides: TGTGCCAGCAGTGAAGACAGGGTCCCTTCTGGGGAGCAGTACTTC. Its protein product is CASSEDRVPSGEQYF.